One sample yielded the 15 T cell receptor beta chains listed below, sequenced in a study of shared clonotypes between healthy human individuals. Generated by immunoSEQ multiplex PCR, the TCRdb table keeps only in-frame clones and is missing some. The table has millions of clones, around 95% seen once. The sample taken for sequencing was naive CD4+ T cells sorted from blood. Indicated subset: CD45RA+ positively selected. These receptors came from a man aged 18 to 30 in good health.

J is TRBJ2-7 and V is TRBV5-4, with TRBD1 identical over 9 bases. Per germline, CDR1 SGHNT and CDR2 YYREEE (reference sequence). This CDR3 has 15 residues. Losses at the gene ends were 6 bases for V and 6 bases for J; bases not matched to a gene: 13. The CDR3 loop reads CASTTGGQGDREQYF. CDR3 sequence (DNA): TGTGCCAGCACCACGGGGGGACAGGGCGACCGCGAGCAGTACTTC.

This chain connects TRBV28 to TRBJ2-7; 8 nucleotides line up with TRBD1. V shed 4 bases, J shed 5 bases, and the junction held 13 bases outside the gene matches. The V gene's germline CDR1 is MDHEN and CDR2 SYDVKM. This CDR3 spans 16 amino acids. The chain's CDR3 is CASSSERRTGFHEQYF. CDR3 DNA: TGTGCCAGCAGTTCGGAGAGAAGGACAGGGTTCCACGAGCAGTACTTC.

This chain joins TRBV5-3 and TRBJ2-7; 8 nucleotides match TRBD2. TRBV5-3 is marked as an open reading frame, function uncertain. V was clipped by 0 bases and J by 7 bases; unmatched bases: 9. The CDR3 has 15 amino acids. The CDR3: CARSLVVAGTPEQYF. In nucleotides, the CDR3 is TGTGCCAGAAGCTTGGTGGTAGCGGGAACCCCGGAGCAGTACTTC.

This sequence joins TRBV30 and TRBJ2-2; a possible D gene is TRBD2 (6 bases). The CDR3 runs to 15 residues. V was shortened by 4 bases and J by 4 bases, with 16 bases between the two germline ends. Germline CDR1 reads GTSNPN; CDR2 reads SVGIG (reference sequence). The CDR3 DNA follows: TGTGCCTGGATGGGGGGAAATTTGGTCACCGGGGAGCTGTTTTTT. Residues: CAWMGGNLVTGELFF.

The chain links TRBV5-1 to TRBJ1-2; weak D call: TRBD1 (5 bases). Germline-derived CDR1 and CDR2 are SGHRS and YFSETQ. V dropped 3 bases and J dropped 5 bases, with 11 bases sitting between them. CDR3 length equals 13 residues. The CDR3 nucleotides read TGCGCCAGCAGCTGGGGGGATAGGTATGGCTACACCTTC. It is translated as CASSWGDRYGYTF.

The chain recombines TRBV10-2 with TRBJ2-4, with 15 bases identical to TRBD2. Unmatched junction bases numbered 3, after V lost 5 bases and J lost 4 bases. Germline V gene data show CDR1 as WSHSY and CDR2 as SAAADI. The CDR3 loop spans 16 amino acids. For the CDR3, the DNA is TGCGCCAGCAGTCCAGGACTAGCGGGAGGGAAAAACATTCAGTACTTC. Amino acids: CASSPGLAGGKNIQYF.

The rearrangement uses TRBV6-5 and TRBJ2-3; D gene uncertain. Trimming stripped 6 bases from V and 2 bases from J, with 9 bases between. CDR1 is MNHEY, CDR2 SVGAGI, per germline. This CDR3 has 13 amino acids. This chain's CDR3 is CASSVDSTDTQYF. In nucleotides, the CDR3 is TGTGCCAGCAGCGTCGACTCCACAGATACGCAGTATTTT.

The genes are TRBV7-2 and TRBJ2-5, with a possible D match to TRBD1 (5 bases). V was cut by 5 bases and J by 5 bases, with 15 bases left in between. The germline CDR1 and CDR2 sequences are SGHTA and FQGNSA. This CDR3 is 14 amino acids long. The CDR3 sequence is CASSPRPWGETQYF. As DNA, the CDR3 is TGTGCCAGCAGCCCAAGGCCCTGGGGCGAGACCCAGTACTTC.

J is TRBJ2-5 and V is TRBV6-5; weak D call: TRBD2 (6 bases). This CDR3 comprises 13 residues. The V end lost 7 bases, the J end lost 9 bases, and 18 bases lay between the germline ends. Germline V lookup: CDR1 MNHEY, CDR2 SVGAGI. CDR3 sequence: CASTDPAGSAQYF. CDR3 coding DNA: TGTGCCAGCACCGACCCGGCGGGGAGTGCCCAGTACTTC.

The rearrangement links TRBV5-1 to TRBJ2-1; the D gene could be TRBD1 or TRBD2 (5 bases each). Germline V gives CDR1 SGHRS, CDR2 YFSETQ. The length of the CDR3 is 16 residues. Trimming stripped 0 bases from V and 2 bases from J, with 12 bases between. The DNA for the CDR3 is TGCGCCAGCAGCTTGGCAATGGGACGTGCCTACAATGAGCAGTTCTTC. This codes for CASSLAMGRAYNEQFF.

V and J are TRBV7-9 and TRBJ2-7; D gene uncertain. Trimming removed 5 bases at V and 7 bases at J, with 12 bases between. CDR1 is SEHNR and CDR2 is FQNEAQ in the germline V gene (reference sequence). The CDR3 totals 12 residues. Here the CDR3 DNA reads TGTGCCAGCAGCCCCGCCGGGCCAGAGCAGTACTTC. Its protein is CASSPAGPEQYF. The variable domain in full, with the rest retrieved from reference TRBV7-9 and TRBJ2-7, is DTGVSQNPRHKITKRGQNVTFRCDPISEHNRLYWYRQTLGQGPEFLTYFQNEAQLEKSRLLSDRFSAERPKGSFSTLEIQRTEQGDSAMYLCASSPAGPEQYFGPGTRLTVT.

The chain has TRBV5-4 and TRBJ2-5; D perhaps matches TRBD1 (6 bases). Trimming pared 4 bases from V and 3 bases from J, leaving 19 bases between. CDR1 and CDR2 from the germline V gene are SGHNT and YYREEE (reference sequence). The CDR3 is 16 residues long. The CDR3 sequence: CASSREGGGSEETQYF. The CDR3 bases are TGTGCCAGCAGCCGGGAAGGGGGTGGGTCGGAAGAGACCCAGTACTTC.

This chain joins TRBV6-1 and TRBJ1-5, with D hard to call. This CDR3 spans 10 amino acids. Germline CDR1 and CDR2: MNHNS and SASEGT. V was pared by 5 bases and J by 9 bases, with 5 bases between. The CDR3 DNA reads TGTGCCAGCAGTACGGGGCCCCAGCATTTT. Translated: CASSTGPQHF.

The V and J genes are TRBV7-9 and TRBJ1-4; 8 positions agree with TRBD1. Germline-derived CDR1 and CDR2 are SEHNR and FQNEAQ (reference sequence). After removal of 11 bases from V and 8 bases from J, the junction contained 7 bases not matched to a gene. The CDR3 contains 12 residues. The CDR3 DNA reads TGTGCCGGGCTACAGGGGGGAGAAAAACTGTTTTTT. This gives the protein CAGLQGGEKLFF.

Notes on this clone: The same CDR3 is also encoded by other DNA sequences in this sample. The chain links TRBV7-2 to TRBJ2-2, with D possibly being TRBD2 (5 bases). From germline, CDR1 is SGHTA and CDR2 FQGNSA. The CDR3 covers 14 residues. Trimming pared 5 bases from V and 3 bases from J, leaving 10 bases between. The CDR3 nucleotides are TGTGCCAGCAGCCTAGGGAGTCACACCGGGGAGCTGTTTTTT. Translated: CASSLGSHTGELFF.